Listed below are T cell receptor beta chains from one sample, sequenced in a study of blood T cell repertoires in COVID-19. TCRdb's copy holds only in-frame clones and misses some; the assay was immunoSEQ multiplex PCR. The table records roughly 150,000 clones, 75% to 90% of them present only once. Sequenced sample: peripheral blood. These receptor sequences come from a man between 60 and 70 years old with acute or convalescent COVID-19. CDR3s include the opening cysteine and the closing phenylalanine or tryptophan. D genes are given only for firm matches. Clone sizes are given selectively: once, few, many, or a class where the clone is expanded.

J gene: TRBJ2-3; D gene: TRBD2; V gene: TRBV6-4; clone size: NA; CDR3 protein: CASSRGLAGGSTDTQYF; CDR3 DNA: TGTGCCAGCAGTAGGGGACTAGCGGGGGGCAGCACAGATACGCAGTATTTT
J gene: TRBJ1-2; D gene: TRBD1; V gene: TRBV6-6; clone size: once; CDR3 protein: CASSKHRGGGYTF; CDR3 DNA: TGTGCCAGCAGTAAACACAGGGGTGGTGGCTACACCTTC
J gene: TRBJ2-6; D gene: NA; V gene: TRBV27; clone size: NA; CDR3 protein: CASSFSSSGANVLTF; CDR3 DNA: TGTGCCAGCAGTTTTAGTAGCTCTGGGGCCAACGTCCTGACTTTC
J gene: TRBJ2-2; D gene: NA; V gene: TRBV19; clone size: few; CDR3 protein: CASHVREGELFF; CDR3 DNA: TGTGCCAGCCACGTGAGGGAGGGGGAGCTGTTTTTT
J gene: TRBJ1-1; D gene: NA; V gene: TRBV12-5; clone size: NA; CDR3 protein: CASGGGGMNTEAFF; CDR3 DNA: TGTGCTAGTGGAGGGGGGGGAATGAACACTGAAGCTTTCTTT
J gene: TRBJ2-5; D gene: TRBD2; V gene: TRBV5-8; clone size: NA; CDR3 protein: CASRTGLAGGETQYF; CDR3 DNA: TGTGCCAGCAGGACGGGACTAGCGGGAGGGGAGACCCAGTACTTC
J gene: TRBJ1-1; D gene: NA; V gene: TRBV10-3; clone size: NA; CDR3 protein: CAISGLLGAAAFF; CDR3 DNA: TGTGCCATCAGTGGACTTTTGGGAGCGGCGGCTTTCTTT
J gene: TRBJ2-5; D gene: NA; V gene: TRBV9; clone size: NA; CDR3 protein: CASSRTVQETQYF; CDR3 DNA: TGTGCCAGCAGCAGGACAGTACAAGAGACCCAGTACTTC
J gene: TRBJ2-5; D gene: TRBD1; V gene: TRBV30; clone size: NA; CDR3 protein: CAWSLTGAEETQYF; CDR3 DNA: TGTGCCTGGAGTTTAACAGGGGCGGAAGAGACCCAGTACTTC
J gene: TRBJ1-5; D gene: NA; V gene: TRBV19; clone size: NA; CDR3 protein: CASSIGAGESSKPQHF; CDR3 DNA: TGTGCCAGTAGTATAGGCGCAGGGGAGAGCAGTAAGCCCCAGCATTTT